This T cell receptor beta chain was profiled in a study of control samples from healthy donors and cancer patients. V dropped 5 bases and J dropped 2 bases, with 12 bases sitting between them. The CDR3 is 14 amino acids. CDR1 and CDR2 from the germline V gene are SEHNR and FQNEAQ (reference sequence). Clones were read by immunoSEQ multiplex PCR, and TCRdb kept only the in-frame ones, dropping some. The table lists 100,000 to 150,000 clones, 85% to 95% of them singletons, with under 0.7% in the top ten. The gene calls are TRBV7-9 and TRBJ2-5; perhaps TRBD1 as D (6 bases). Specimen: PBMCs. The source is an elderly man with head and neck cancer. This CDR3 is CASSHDRSQETQYF. The DNA of the CDR3 is TGTGCCAGCAGCCACGACAGGTCACAAGAGACCCAGTACTTC.